Below, 22 T cell receptor beta chains from the same sample are listed, as sequenced in a study of patients and donors after allogeneic stem cell transplantation. TCRdb ran MiXCR on the RT-PCR reads and lists one entry per CDR3 protein. Here the sample spans approximately 200,000 distinct CDR3 sequences, roughly two fifths being singletons. Sequencing was done on a sample of blood, either unsorted or a sorted T cell fraction (not recorded which). These TCRs come from a human donor who was either an allogeneic HSCT recipient or a stem cell or donor lymphocyte infusion donor (not recorded which). It is not recorded whose cells these are; they may come from a transplant donor.

This clonotype was recorded a few times. The CDR3 protein is CASSSFTDTQYF. CDR3 nucleotides: TGCGCCAGCAGCTCCTTCACAGATACGCAGTATTTT. V gene TRBV5-1 combines with J gene TRBJ2-3; no clear D. Trimming shortened V by 3 bases and J by 2 bases, and 4 bases separated the two germline ends. CDR3 length equals 12 residues. In germline, CDR1 is SGHRS, CDR2 YFSETQ.

This clonotype was seen a handful of times. V gene TRBV12-3 or TRBV12-4 combines with J gene TRBJ1-5; 9 bases agree with TRBD1. CDR3 size: 18 residues. The V and J ends lost 2 bases and 7 bases, in that order; junction bases with no gene match: 15. CDR3 bases: TGTGCCAGCAGTTTAATGCTTGGGACAGGGACAGTGGGGCAGCCCCAGCATTTT. Amino acids: CASSLMLGTGTVGQPQHF.

In this sample, this clonotype turned up a few times. The DNA of the CDR3 is TGTGCCAGCAGCGCCGGGACAGCCCTATCTGACTATGGCTACACCTTC. It specifies CASSAGTALSDYGYTF. The chain combines TRBV7-8 with TRBJ1-2; 7 nucleotides match TRBD1. Germline V gene lookup returns CDR1 SGHVS and CDR2 FQNEAQ. The CDR3 contains 16 residues. The V segment lost 5 bases and the J segment 3 bases; nucleotides outside the gene matches: 12.

The CDR3 DNA is TGCGCCAGCAGCTTGGAGGTCGGACACCAAGGACTTTTGAACACTGAAGCTTTCTTT. As protein: CASSLEVGHQGLLNTEAFF. The genes are TRBV5-1 and TRBJ1-1, with a tentative D call TRBD1 (5 bases). The CDR3 covers 19 residues. The V gene lost 0 bases and the J gene lost 0 bases, with 21 bases spanning the gap. CDR1 and CDR2 (germline): SGHRS, YFSETQ.

CDR3 nucleotide sequence: TGCGCCAGCAGCTGTGGCCAGACCCTTCTTAGGTATTTT. This encodes CASSCGQTLLRYF. The chain combines TRBV5-1 with TRBJ2-3; the D is unclear. CDR1 is SGHRS, CDR2 YFSETQ, per germline. The CDR3 covers 13 residues. The V and J ends lost 3 bases and 14 bases respectively, with 19 bases between them.

This clonotype was picked up one time. The chain links TRBV11-3 to TRBJ1-1, with TRBD1 matching 7 bases. The germline V gene encodes CDR1 SGHNT and CDR2 YENEEA. Unmatched junction bases numbered 4, after V lost 4 bases and J lost 5 bases. This CDR3 region has 13 residues. The CDR3 DNA follows: TGTGCCAGCAGCTCGACAGGGAGGACTGAAGCTTTCTTT. Amino acid sequence: CASSSTGRTEAFF.

In regard to this clonotype: A read error may account for a junction end that differs from germline. The V call is TRBV9, the J call TRBJ1-5; D unresolved. CDR3 length equals 15 residues. Per germline, CDR1 SGDLS and CDR2 YYNGEE. CDR3 bases: TGTGCCAGCAGCGTAGAACCTTATAGCAATCAGCCCCGGCATTTT. It codes for CASSVEPYSNQPRHF.

Concerning this clonotype: With a much larger clone just one base away, this may be a read error. V usage is TRBV15 and J usage is TRBJ1-5, with a tentative D call TRBD1 (6 bases). Trimming removed 0 bases at V and 9 bases at J, with 15 bases between. Germline CDR1 is LNHNV and CDR2 is YYDKDF (reference sequence). The CDR3 is 15 residues long. CDR3 in amino acids: CATSRDTGKFPPQHF. The CDR3 nucleotides read TGTGCCACCAGCAGAGATACAGGGAAGTTTCCGCCCCAGCATTTT.

This clonotype was seen a few times. The V call is TRBV27, the J call TRBJ1-2; no clear D gene. V lost 3 bases to trimming and J lost 7 bases, with 21 bases between them. Germline CDR1 and CDR2: MNHEY and SMNVEV (reference sequence). This CDR3 spans 16 amino acids. In DNA form, the CDR3 reads TGTGCCAGCAGTTTCTACCGGGATACCATCGGGAGTGGCTACACCTTC. This encodes CASSFYRDTIGSGYTF.

This clonotype was recorded a few times. This CDR3 reads CASSLGRPTDTQYF. In nucleotides, the CDR3 is TGTGCCAGCAGTTTGGGCAGACCCACAGATACGCAGTATTTT. This chain uses TRBV28 with TRBJ2-3; unclear D gene. Germline lookup yields CDR1 MDHEN and CDR2 SYDVKM. Trimming left V 3 bases short and J 2 bases short, with 9 bases between. This CDR3 is built from 14 residues.

The chain recombines TRBV24-1 with TRBJ2-1; D is perhaps TRBD1 (5 bases). The germline V and J ends were trimmed by 5 bases and 3 bases, with 10 bases remaining between them. The CDR3 sequence is 14 residues long. Germline CDR1 is KGHDR and CDR2 is SFDVKD. The CDR3 DNA reads TGTGCCACCAGTGGGCCAGGGATCTACAATGAGCAGTTCTTC. Translating gives CATSGPGIYNEQFF.

V usage is TRBV15 and J usage is TRBJ1-1; possible D gene TRBD1, 5 bases. Germline-derived CDR1 and CDR2 are LNHNV and YYDKDF (reference sequence). The CDR3 consists of 14 residues. Deletions cut 1 base from V and 3 bases from J, with 9 bases between. The CDR3 sequence is CATSRGRGHTEAFF. As DNA, the CDR3 is TGTGCCACCAGCAGAGGGAGGGGACACACTGAAGCTTTCTTT. The full variable domain, in which reference TRBV15 and TRBJ1-1 provide the parts outside the CDR3, is DAMVIQNPRYQVTQFGKPVTLSCSQTLNHNVMYWYQQKSSQAPKLLFHYYDKDFNNEADTPDNFQSRRPNTSFCFLDIRSPGLGDTAMYLCATSRGRGHTEAFFGQGTRLTVV.

The rearrangement uses TRBV5-1 and TRBJ1-6, with a tentative D call TRBD1 (6 bases). The V end lost 3 bases, the J end lost 10 bases, and 11 bases lay between the germline ends. CDR1 and CDR2 (germline): SGHRS, YFSETQ. There are 13 residues in the CDR3. The CDR3 loop is CASSSTGFSPLHF. CDR3 in DNA: TGCGCCAGCAGCTCTACAGGGTTCTCACCCCTCCACTTT.

Concerning this clonotype: This may be a read error, as it is one base from a much larger clone. The genes are TRBV25-1 and TRBJ1-3; no firm D call. V was shortened by 6 bases and J by 2 bases, with 17 bases between the two germline ends. The CDR3 is 16 residues long. Germline assignment: CDR1 MGHDK and CDR2 SYGVNS. The CDR3 DNA reads as TGTGCCAGCAGAGTCTATGGGGAAACGACTGGAAACACCATATATTTT. It codes for CASRVYGETTGNTIYF.

V usage is TRBV9 and J usage is TRBJ1-4; D perhaps matches TRBD1 (6 bases). Trimming shortened V by 2 bases and J by 4 bases, and 9 bases separated the two germline ends. The CDR3 spans 14 residues. Germline lookup yields CDR1 SGDLS and CDR2 YYNGEE. CDR3 sequence: CASSVGQLNEKLFF. The CDR3 bases are TGTGCCAGCAGCGTCGGACAGCTTAATGAAAAACTGTTTTTT.

The V call is TRBV6-1, the J call TRBJ2-2; 7 bases map to TRBD1. The CDR3 sequence is 14 residues long. In germline, CDR1 is MNHNS, CDR2 SASEGT. Trimming took 5 bases from V and 8 from J; bases not matched to a gene: 8. The DNA for the CDR3 is TGTGCCAGCAGTTGGGACAGCTCTTGGGGGGAGCTGTTTTTT. Protein sequence: CASSWDSSWGELFF.

The chain joins TRBV5-1 to TRBJ1-1, with unresolved D. Looked up from germline, CDR1 is SGHRS and CDR2 is YFSETQ. V lost 0 bases and J 5 bases, leaving 2 bases between the germline ends. The CDR3 has 11 amino acids. CDR3 region: CASSLETEAFF. DNA of the CDR3: TGCGCCAGCAGCTTGGAGACTGAAGCTTTCTTT.

The chain joins TRBV5-1 to TRBJ2-7, with D unclear. V was shortened by 4 bases and J by 4 bases, with 15 bases between the two germline ends. Germline assignment: CDR1 SGHRS and CDR2 YFSETQ. This CDR3 is built from 14 residues. This CDR3 is CASSHENVLYEQYF. CDR3 nucleotide sequence: TGCGCCAGCAGCCACGAGAACGTTTTGTACGAGCAGTACTTC. Filled out from reference TRBV5-1 and TRBJ2-7, the complete variable domain reads KAGVTQTPRYLIKTRGQQVTLSCSPISGHRSVSWYQQTPGQGLQFLFEYFSETQRNKGNFPGRFSGRQFSNSRSEMNVSTLELGDSALYLCASSHENVLYEQYFGPGTRLTVT.

The chain uses TRBV28 and TRBJ2-1, with D possibly matching TRBD2 (6 bases). V lost 3 bases, J lost 6 bases, and 15 bases lay in between. Per germline, CDR1 MDHEN and CDR2 SYDVKM. This CDR3 region has 15 residues. The CDR3 sequence: CASSLIGGASNEQFF. The CDR3 region has the DNA TGTGCCAGCAGTTTGATTGGAGGGGCTTCCAATGAGCAGTTCTTC.

This clonotype was picked up one time. The chain carries TRBV6-5 and TRBJ1-1, with D unresolved. CDR1 is MNHEY, CDR2 SVGAGI, per germline. Trimming took off 5 bases at V and 7 bases at J, with 23 bases between the two ends. The CDR3 loop spans 16 amino acids. The CDR3 DNA reads as TGTGCCAGCAGTCCCAGCCGGGGTCCTCCCTGGGGTGAAGCTTTCTTT. Protein sequence: CASSPSRGPPWGEAFF.

The V call is TRBV9, the J call TRBJ2-3; D is ambiguous. Trimming removed 2 bases at V and 0 bases at J, with 7 bases between. CDR1 is SGDLS, CDR2 YYNGEE, per germline. CDR3 size: 14 residues. The CDR3 bases are TGTGCCAGCAGCGTTTGGGGTAGCACAGATACGCAGTATTTT. Its translation: CASSVWGSTDTQYF.

This clonotype came up a few times. The V and J genes are TRBV6-5 and TRBJ1-2; D is undetermined. The CDR3 is 14 residues long. The germline V gene has CDR1 MNHEY and CDR2 SVGAGI. Trimming took off 4 bases at V and 8 bases at J, with 17 bases between the two ends. The CDR3 sequence: CASSSYLEESGYTF. The CDR3 bases are TGTGCCAGCAGTTCTTATCTGGAAGAGTCCGGCTACACCTTC.